This T cell receptor beta chain derives from a study of cytomegalovirus exposure and HLA in healthy donors. Overall study: The approximately 120 validation repertoires, a later analysis reported, used the same platform as the 666 repertoires from the first cohort. General observations from the study: The study flagged approximately 180 TCR beta chains as cytomegalovirus-associated.

For this clone: Its cognate antigen is unknown.

Among the 110 or so subjects of the validation cohort, separate from the roughly 730-subject first cohort, were the donors. The CDR3 is 15 residues long. CDR1 is MDHEN and CDR2 is SYDVKM in the germline V gene. V shed 8 bases and J shed 3 bases, with 19 bases lying between them. Produced via immunoSEQ multiplex PCR; TCRdb's table is partial and in-frame only. The data show fewer than 150,000 clones, about 88% seen once. The chain joins TRBV28 to TRBJ1-2; D may be TRBD1 (5 bases). Specimen: PBMCs. The TCR was taken from a man aged 18 to 30 in good health and CMV-seropositive. This chain's CDR3 is CASSLDSLGDYGYTF. CDR3 in DNA: TGTGCCAGCTCCCTCGACAGCCTCGGCGACTATGGCTACACCTTC.